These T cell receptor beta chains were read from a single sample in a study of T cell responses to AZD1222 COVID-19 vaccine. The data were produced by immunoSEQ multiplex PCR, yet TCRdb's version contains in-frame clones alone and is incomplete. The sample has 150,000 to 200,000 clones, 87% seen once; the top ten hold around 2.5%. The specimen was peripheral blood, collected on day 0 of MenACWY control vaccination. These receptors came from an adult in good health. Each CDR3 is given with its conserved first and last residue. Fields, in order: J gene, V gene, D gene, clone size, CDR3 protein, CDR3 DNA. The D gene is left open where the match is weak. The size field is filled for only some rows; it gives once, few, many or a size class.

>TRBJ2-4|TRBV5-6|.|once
CASSLPQTAKNIQYF
TGTGCCAGCAGCTTGCCCCAAACGGCCAAAAACATTCAGTACTTC
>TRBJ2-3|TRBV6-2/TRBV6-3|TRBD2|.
CASSSGRGADTQYF
TGTGCCAGCAGTTCTGGACGGGGGGCAGATACGCAGTATTTT
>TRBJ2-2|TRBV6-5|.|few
CASTMGEDTGELFF
TGTGCCAGCACGATGGGAGAAGACACCGGGGAGCTGTTTTTT
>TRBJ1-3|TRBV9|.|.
CASTPGLISGNTIYF
TGTGCCAGCACCCCCGGACTGATCTCTGGAAACACCATATATTTT
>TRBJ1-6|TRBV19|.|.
CASSIDVHNSPLHF
TGTGCCAGTAGTATAGATGTGCATAATTCACCCCTCCACTTT
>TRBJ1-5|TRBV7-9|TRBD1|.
CASSLEGQGNQPQHF
TGTGCCAGCAGCTTAGAAGGACAGGGGAATCAGCCCCAGCATTTT
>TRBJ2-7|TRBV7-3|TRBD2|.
CASSPTTSGRSEQYF
TGTGCCAGCAGCCCCACCACAAGCGGGAGGTCCGAGCAGTACTTC
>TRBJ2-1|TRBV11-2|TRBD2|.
CASSSGTRAPLTAEQFF
TGTGCCAGCAGCTCGGGGACTAGAGCCCCCCTGACAGCGGAGCAGTTCTTC
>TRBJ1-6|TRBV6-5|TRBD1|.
CASSYGRGDSPLHF
TGTGCCAGCAGTTACGGCAGGGGGGATTCACCCCTCCACTTT
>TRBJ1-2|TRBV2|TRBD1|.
CASSADRGDGYTF
TGTGCCAGCAGTGCTGACAGGGGCGATGGCTACACCTTC
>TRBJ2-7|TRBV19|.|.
CASSWGNSGVYEQYF
TGTGCCAGTAGTTGGGGGAATAGCGGCGTCTACGAGCAGTACTTC
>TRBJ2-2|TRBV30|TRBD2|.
CAWRGGAGVNTGELFF
TGTGCCTGGAGAGGGGGAGCGGGGGTTAACACCGGGGAGCTGTTTTTT
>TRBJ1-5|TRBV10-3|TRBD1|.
CAISESTGQGRNQPQHF
TGTGCCATCAGTGAGTCTACGGGACAGGGGAGGAATCAGCCCCAGCATTTT
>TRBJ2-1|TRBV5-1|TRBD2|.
CASSVTLAGGTGNEQFF
TGCGCCAGCAGCGTAACATTAGCGGGAGGAACGGGTAATGAGCAGTTCTTC
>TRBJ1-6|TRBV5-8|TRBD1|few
CASSLEGTGMESLHF
TGTGCCAGCAGCTTGGAAGGGACAGGGATGGAATCCCTCCACTTT
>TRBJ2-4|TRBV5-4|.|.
CASSPSSPSNIQYF
TGTGCCAGCAGCCCATCGTCCCCGAGTAACATTCAGTACTTC
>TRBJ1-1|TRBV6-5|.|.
CASSPQVYTEAFF
TGTGCCAGCAGTCCCCAGGTCTACACTGAAGCTTTCTTT
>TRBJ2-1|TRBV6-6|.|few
CASSYGPGPAIF
TGTGCCAGCAGTTACGGGCCGGGGCCCGCAATCTTC
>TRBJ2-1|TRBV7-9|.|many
CASSPRLVDEQFF
TGTGCCAGCAGCCCGAGACTAGTCGATGAGCAGTTCTTC
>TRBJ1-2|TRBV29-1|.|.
CSVEGGNDGYTF
TGCAGCGTTGAGGGGGGTAATGATGGCTACACCTTC
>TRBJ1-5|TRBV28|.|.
CASSPLAPQGSGPQHF
TGTGCCAGCAGTCCACTCGCCCCCCAGGGCTCAGGGCCCCAGCATTTT
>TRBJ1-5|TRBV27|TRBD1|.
CASSLGDSQPQHF
TGTGCCAGCAGTTTGGGGGACAGCCAGCCCCAGCATTTT
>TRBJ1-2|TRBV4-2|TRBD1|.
CASSQADRGHGYTF
TGTGCCAGCAGCCAAGCGGACAGGGGGCACGGCTACACCTTC
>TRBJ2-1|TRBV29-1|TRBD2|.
CSVAGGMAGGGYNEQFF
TGCAGCGTGGCAGGGGGAATGGCGGGAGGGGGCTACAATGAGCAGTTCTTC
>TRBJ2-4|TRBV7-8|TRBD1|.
CASSPDRREIPDIQYF
TGTGCCAGCAGCCCGGACAGGCGCGAGATTCCGGACATTCAGTACTTC
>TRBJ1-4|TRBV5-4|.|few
CASSLQRGEKLFF
TGTGCCAGCAGCTTGCAGAGGGGGGAAAAACTGTTTTTT
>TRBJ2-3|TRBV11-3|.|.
CASSLGRSRTDTQYF
TGTGCCAGCAGCTTAGGGCGGTCCCGCACAGATACGCAGTATTTT
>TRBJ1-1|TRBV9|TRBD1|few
CASSRGGQGMNTEAFF
TGTGCCAGCAGCCGGGGGGGACAGGGCATGAACACTGAAGCTTTCTTT
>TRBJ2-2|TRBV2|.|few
CASSELGQGNTGELFF
TGTGCCAGCAGTGAATTGGGGCAGGGCAACACCGGGGAGCTGTTTTTT
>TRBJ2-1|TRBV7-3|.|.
CASSEGLYNEQFF
TGTGCCAGCAGCGAGGGACTCTACAATGAGCAGTTCTTC
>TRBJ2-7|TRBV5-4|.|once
CASSFSGIYEQYF
TGTGCCAGCAGCTTCTCGGGGATCTACGAGCAGTACTTC
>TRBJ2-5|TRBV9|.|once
CASSPSGKETQYF
TGTGCCAGCAGCCCCTCGGGGAAAGAGACCCAGTACTTC
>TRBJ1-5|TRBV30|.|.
CAWSGVGGVGQPQHF
TGTGCCTGGAGTGGGGTCGGAGGGGTCGGTCAGCCCCAGCATTTT
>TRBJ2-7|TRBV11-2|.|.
CASSLEYEQYF
TGTGCCAGCAGCTTAGAATACGAGCAGTACTTC
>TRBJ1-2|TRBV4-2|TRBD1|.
CASSQTGTGGGYTF
TGTGCCAGCAGCCAAACGGGGACAGGGGGAGGCTACACCTTC
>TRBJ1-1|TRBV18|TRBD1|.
CASSPGQGGEAFF
TGTGCCAGCTCTCCGGGACAGGGTGGGGAAGCTTTCTTT
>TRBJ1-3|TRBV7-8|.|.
CASSGALSGNTIYF
TGTGCCAGCAGCGGGGCCCTCTCTGGAAACACCATATATTTT
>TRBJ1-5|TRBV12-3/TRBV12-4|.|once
CASSLSPDQPQHF
TGTGCCAGCAGTTTATCACCCGATCAGCCCCAGCATTTT
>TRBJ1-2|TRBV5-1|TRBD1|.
CASRPTGANYGYTF
TGCGCCAGCAGGCCTACAGGGGCTAACTATGGCTACACCTTC
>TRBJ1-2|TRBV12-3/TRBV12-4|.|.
CASSPGTLYGYTF
TGTGCCAGCAGTCCCGGGACACTCTATGGCTACACCTTC
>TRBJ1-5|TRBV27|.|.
CASSVYRVGDQPQHF
TGTGCCAGCAGTGTATACAGGGTAGGGGATCAGCCCCAGCATTTT
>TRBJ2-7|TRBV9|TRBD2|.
CASSVAATSGAHYEQYF
TGTGCCAGCAGCGTAGCCGCGACTAGCGGGGCCCACTACGAGCAGTACTTC
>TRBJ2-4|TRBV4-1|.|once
CASSLYPGPPDIQYF
TGCGCCAGCAGCCTGTATCCGGGCCCCCCGGACATTCAGTACTTC